This T cell receptor beta chain was profiled in a study of T cell repertoires in cytomegalovirus infection. Study in general: Evidence of both CMV infection and a matching HLA type came from public TCR beta signatures. Study-level results: The ex vivo response was dominated by HLA-C-restricted CMV-specific TCR beta clonotypes. Carriage of CMV together with the relevant HLA was identifiable through cumulative public TCR beta family frequency.

This clonotype occurred many times. The antigen remains undetermined. The germline CDR1 and CDR2 sequences are MDHEN and SYDVKM. This CDR3 is built from 17 residues. V gave up 4 bases and J gave up 2 bases, with 19 bases separating them. MiXCR, applied by TCRdb to the reads, yields one record per CDR3 protein. The sample records about 300,000 distinct CDR3 sequences, 9.6% being singletons. Sequencing was carried out using PBMCs. The source of this sequence is a human donor in good health (CMV status not recorded). Some clones in this sample may be carry-over from other donors' samples. The V gene is TRBV28, the J gene TRBJ2-3; possibly TRBD1 for D (6 bases). CDR3 sequence: CASSSKLRDTLTDTQYF. The CDR3 region has the DNA TGTGCCAGCAGTTCGAAACTTCGGGACACCCTCACAGATACGCAGTATTTT.